This TCR beta chain was obtained from a study of cytomegalovirus exposure and HLA in healthy donors (dated by TCRdb to between 2016 and 2019). For context, the study as a whole: An earlier analysis of roughly 500 of the donors reported 276 Gb of sequence data and 95 million to 130 million unique TCR beta sequences obtained from some 200 million T cells. An early release that covered approximately 600 HLA-typed donors contained 300 to 350 gigabases of sequencing data and around 80 million unique TCR sequences. The study combined high-throughput TCR immunosequencing, statistical association of individual TCRs with disease status, and machine learning to predict cytomegalovirus infection status. In a later analysis, previously published TCR beta repertoires from about 670 donors were re-analyzed and high-resolution HLA genotyping was added so that TCR occurrence patterns could be studied. Every repertoire in the discovery cohort had been generated on one and the same sequencing platform. The aim of the study was to test whether cataloging public T cell receptors could identify signatures of past pathogen exposure. The study used immunosequencing to profile the T cell repertoires of hundreds of subjects and linked those repertoires to cytomegalovirus serostatus. Four to six DR-DQ haplotypes were handled as single units for association and clustering, since linkage in the cohort was strong. Rather than using new phenotypic data, the later analysis identified candidate immune exposures from TCR beta sequences and from how often those sequences occurred across donors. Donor age, sex, ethnicity and CMV serostatus were collected together with the repertoire data. In addition to the first cohort of approximately 670 subjects, a separate validation cohort of approximately 110 different subjects was used. Among some 410 genotyped donors of the cohort, an average of approximately 240,000 unique TCR beta nucleotide sequences was sequenced per donor, of which about 18% were non-productive. Typing coverage differed by locus: A, B, C, DRB1 and DQB1 were typed in about 620-630 donors, DQA1 in about 500, DPA1 in around 580, and DPB1 in just under 480. In a later genetic analysis, genome-wide SNP genotypes for about three fifths of the roughly 670 donors were used, and that subset was treated as a discovery cohort. Both class I and class II loci were covered by HLA typing, at four-digit resolution. An earlier analysis of roughly 580 of the donors used high-throughput TCR beta sequencing to judge whether each TCR beta V gene segment behaved as functional or pseudogenic. The genetic ancestry cluster associated with self-reported Caucasian donors included roughly 84% of the 300 to 400 genotyped donors. Broader findings and caveats from the paper: About 17 rarely observed V segments, including chromosome 9 orphons, were excluded from the earlier analysis of about 600 of the donors because counts were too low. The only immune exposure information available for the cohort was CMV serostatus. When HLA alleles, especially DR and DQ, strongly co-occurred, attributing TCR associations to individual alleles was difficult. According to a later analysis, most CMV-associated TCR beta chains appeared to be HLA-restricted, and the HLA associations seemed to be driven largely by CMV exposure. In a later analysis, about 17,000 TCR beta sequences were associated with specific HLA alleles at a false discovery rate of 0.05. According to a later analysis, parvovirus B19, influenza, CMV and Epstein-Barr virus appeared linked to several top co-occurrence clusters. Correlated functional status among segregating V segments might be attributable to linkage disequilibrium, but an unknown experimental factor could not be ruled out. The classifier was reported to diagnose cytomegalovirus status with high specificity and sensitivity in both the original cohort and the validation cohort. The 87-base-pair reads could not distinguish some IMGT-functional V segments, including TRBV6-2 and TRBV6-3, so those segments were excluded. The authors suggested that the approach could potentially be extended to other disease states and immunological phenotypes. Most TCR sequences were observed very rarely across donors, whereas some public TCRs were present in many individuals. A total of roughly 160 TCR beta chains were listed by the study as associated with cytomegalovirus. Compared with equally common non-associated chains, HLA-associated TCR beta chains in a later analysis were more clonally expanded and had lower generation probabilities. An earlier analysis of roughly 570 of the donors showed that most TCR beta V segments appeared in productive rearrangements either about 87% or about 30% of the time, which broadly matched IMGT annotations. A further reported finding was that TCR beta sequences accurately predicted the HLA-A and HLA-B alleles for most subjects in the first cohort. An association between a missense DCLRE1C variant and V-gene and J-gene trimming of TCR beta chains was found in a later genetic analysis and replicated in an independent cohort. Roughly uniform sequencing depth across donors was assumed in presence/absence analyses, although this assumption may not hold. A later analysis found that TCR association rates varied across HLA loci, with DRB1 alleles showing the most associated TCRs and HLA-C alleles the fewest. Because some donors lacked HLA typing at each locus, the association tests relied only on the typed subset. According to a later genetic analysis, donors in an Asian-associated ancestry cluster had fewer N-insertions in productive TCRs than the roughly 700-donor mean. In this cohort, only TCR beta chains were sequenced, and detectable features were limited by the absence of alpha or paired-chain data. A cluster of highly shared sequence variants was judged likely to be a technical artifact of the sequencing pipeline. A few of the identified cytomegalovirus-associated TCR beta chains were confirmed in vitro to be specific for cytomegalovirus antigens.

The cohort consisted of approximately 690 healthy bone marrow donors. Cohort members were all nominally healthy when sampled, although unrecorded immune exposures were likely present. The donor was CMV seronegative and was included in the group of a few hundred seronegative cohort members. A peripheral blood sample was provided by each donor, and peripheral blood mononuclear cells were used for TCR beta sequencing. The Qiagen DNeasy Blood Extraction Kit was used to extract genomic DNA from the blood cell samples. Libraries were prepared through the immunoSEQ multiplex PCR assay. A mixture of 60 forward primers for TCR Vbeta segments and 13 reverse primers for TCR Jbeta segments was used in the multiplex PCR. The CDR3 region of rearranged TCR beta genes was amplified from genomic DNA with a multiplex PCR assay. On the Illumina HiSeq System, the amplified TCR beta libraries were sequenced as 87-base-pair reads. Processing in the source paper ran as follows. A later analysis tallied 80 million to 95 million unique TCR beta chains across the approximately 670 repertoires, and approximately 11 million of those chains were shared by two or more donors. To remove PCR and sequencing errors, raw reads were error-corrected and collapsed into unique sequences using a nearest-neighbor algorithm that merged closely related sequences. V, D and J gene segments were assigned by aligning CDR3 sequences to IMGT reference sequences. For a sequence to be retained, at least a six-nucleotide match to both a V gene segment and a J gene segment was required. Rearrangements were classified as productive when the CDR3 lacked stop codons and remained in frame with V and J, and all other rearrangements were classified as non-productive. Following IMGT convention, CDR3 was defined as the stretch from the second conserved V-encoded cysteine up to the conserved J-encoded phenylalanine. Sequences without an unambiguous match to a single V gene segment were excluded from the earlier analysis of about 630 of the donors. In an earlier analysis of some 590 of the donors, a V segment was called functional when productive rearrangements were above 56.7%, and segregating when the standard deviation between donors exceeded 5%. To diagnose cytomegalovirus status from the catalog of TCR beta chain sequences, a statistical classification framework was built. V and J gene assignment, in a later analysis, came from comparing TCR nucleotide sequences with IMGT/GENE-DB human TR gene sequences. Using the TCRdist pipeline, a later analysis assigned CDR3 sequences along with most-parsimonious VDJ recombination scenarios. In a later analysis, each TCR beta chain was defined by its CDR3 amino acid sequence together with its V-gene family, and reads lacking a unique V-gene family were excluded. In a later analysis, around 650 highly shared, low-generation-probability nucleotide sequences were removed to address suspected cross-contamination and a sequencing artifact. In a later analysis, a clonal expansion index was calculated for each public chain from normalized within-repertoire ranks of inferred template counts. In a later analysis, generation probabilities were computed with a VDJ recombination model fitted to out-of-frame rearrangements, and the resulting probabilities were checked against IGoR. Hypergeometric tests were used in a later analysis to score TCR-TCR, TCR-HLA and TCR-CMV co-occurrence, with a repertoire-size bias correction applied to the TCR pairs. To estimate false discovery rates, a later analysis permuted the HLA or CMV assignments 20 times. In a later analysis, co-occurring TCRs were grouped using DBSCAN, with TCRdist sequence similarity added in when clustering inside HLA-allele-positive subsets. Repertoires with fewer than 30,000 or more than 120,000 public chains, plus five repertoires with anomalous nucleotide sharing, were excluded from co-occurrence clustering. Drawn from immuneACCESS, this table holds only the in-frame rearrangements with V and J called that TCRdb kept. Clones are partly lost; checked studies trace under half to an unresolved V gene and leave the rest unexplained. The DNA gave D and trimming, while V, J and clone size come from that table. The sample table lists 120,000 to 150,000 clones, around 75% of them with a count of one. Of the sample, 1.2% is held by the ten largest clones.

As for this clone: Its antigen is still unknown. Per-base quality was not reported, and no clone a single base away is much larger than it.

For this chain, trimming is 4 bases at the V end and 10 bases at the J end, and the number of junction bases without a gene match is 5. There are 13 amino acids in the CDR3, from cysteine to phenylalanine inclusive. The sequence is cut down to CDR3 DNA, 39 bases in frame from base 1. For CDR1 and CDR2, the germline V gene lists MNHNS and SASEGT. Sequencing was carried out using PBMCs. The source of this sequence is a female donor in good health and CMV-seronegative. The chain links TRBV6-1 with TRBJ2-1; TRBD2 matches 9 bases in the middle. The CDR3 reads as follows: CASSGRTSVEQFF. The nucleotides read TGTGCCAGCAGTGGGAGGACTAGCGTCGAGCAGTTCTTC.